Listed here is a single TCR beta chain. Its antigen is not known. Data came from immunoSEQ multiplex PCR; TCRdb stores just in-frame clones and leaves some out. The table records more than 50,000 clones, about 76% of them present only once. The time point here: pretreatment peripheral blood. This sample was taken from a study of PD-L1 blockade in urothelial cancer. In the study overall: Before enrollment, 0 to 3 chemotherapy regimens had been given to patients. Typically, measured as a median, blood samples had over 120,000 T cells.

Broader study findings: At 3 weeks on treatment, tumor-associated clones expanded more with durable benefit.

The germline V gene encodes CDR1 LGHNA and CDR2 YNFKEQ. The J segment lost 6 bases and the V segment lost 1 base, leaving 6 bases of the junction unmatched. The CDR3 runs to 16 residues. Specimen: PBMCs, collected around atezolizumab (anti-PD-L1) treatment. This chain joins TRBV4-2 and TRBJ2-3, with 11 bases fitting TRBD2. This clonotype was sampled from a man in his 70s with urothelial cancer. In DNA form, the CDR3 reads TGTGCCAGCAGCCAAGTAACTAGCGGGAGTGGGGATACGCAGTATTTT. Amino acids: CASSQVTSGSGDTQYF.